This section outlines one TCR beta chain sequence together with its context. With 2 bases clipped from V and 6 bases from J, the junction kept 5 bases outside the gene matches. The CDR3 totals 15 residues. Germline V gives CDR1 MNHEY, CDR2 SVGEGT. Cohort 3 donors counted as recovered after two negative PCRs, clearance, or resolved symptoms. Assay: immunoSEQ multiplex PCR; the TCRdb copy retains only in-frame clones and omits some. The table lists 300,000 or so clones, 70% to 90% of them singletons. The sample comes from a study of blood T cell repertoires in COVID-19. This receptor was obtained from a woman in her 30s who had recovered from COVID-19. Sequencing was carried out using PBMCs or T cells enriched from blood (not recorded which). The gene calls are TRBV6-2 or TRBV6-3 and TRBJ2-1; 9 nucleotides line up with TRBD2. For the CDR3, the DNA is TGTGCCAGCAGTTACCGGCGGGGGGGCGGCAATGAGCAGTTCTTC. This translates into CASSYRRGGGNEQFF.